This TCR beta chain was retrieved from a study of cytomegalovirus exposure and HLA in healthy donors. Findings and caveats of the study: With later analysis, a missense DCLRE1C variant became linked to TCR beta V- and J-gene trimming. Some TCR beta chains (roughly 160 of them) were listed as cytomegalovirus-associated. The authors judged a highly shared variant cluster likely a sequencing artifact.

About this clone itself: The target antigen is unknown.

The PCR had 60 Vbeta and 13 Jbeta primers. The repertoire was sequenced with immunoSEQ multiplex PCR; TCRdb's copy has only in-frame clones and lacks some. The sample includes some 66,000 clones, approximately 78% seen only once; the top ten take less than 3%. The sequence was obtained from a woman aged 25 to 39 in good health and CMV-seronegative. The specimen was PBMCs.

The CDR3, as DNA: TGTGCCAGCAGTCAATGGGACACATCCTACGAGCAGTACTTC. It codes for CASSQWDTSYEQYF. This sequence joins TRBV6-6 and TRBJ2-7; D is possibly TRBD1 (6 bases). The V end lost 5 bases, the J end lost 1 base, and 12 bases lay between the germline ends. Germline values: CDR1 MNHNY, CDR2 SVGAGI (reference sequence). This CDR3 has 14 residues.